Each of the 24 T cell receptor beta chains below was sequenced from the same sample in a study of a mutant IDH1 vaccine in newly diagnosed glioma. Only in-frame clones appear in the TCRdb table, and some are missing; sequencing was by immunoSEQ multiplex PCR. This table holds around 50,000 clones, 86% found once. Time point here: baseline, week 1 (first vaccination visit). Described treatment: pre-vaccination baseline after standard-of-care therapy. The specimen was PBMCs, collected from a glioma patient treated with radiotherapy, temozolomide or both. These receptor sequences come from a man in his forties with glioma.

This chain connects TRBV27 to TRBJ1-2, with unresolved D. With 2 bases removed from V and 8 bases from J, the gap between germline ends came to 24 bases. The CDR3 contains 17 residues. Per the germline V gene, CDR1 is MNHEY and CDR2 is SMNVEV (reference sequence). The CDR3 DNA follows: TGTGCCAGCAGTTTAATAGGGCGCGACCGTTTCGCGAGAGGCTACACCTTC. Translating it yields CASSLIGRDRFARGYTF.

The chain combines TRBV9 with TRBJ2-2; 7 bases agree with TRBD1. CDR3 size: 17 residues. V was clipped by 4 bases and J by 0 bases; unmatched bases: 9. Germline CDR1 is SGDLS and CDR2 is YYNGEE. The CDR3 reads CASSPQWDSANTGELFF. The CDR3 region has the DNA TGTGCCAGCAGCCCTCAATGGGACAGTGCGAACACCGGGGAGCTGTTTTTT.

This chain uses TRBV9 with TRBJ2-1, with 9 bases identical to TRBD2. In germline, CDR1 is SGDLS, CDR2 YYNGEE. The ends lost 3 bases at V and 0 bases at J; junction bases unmatched: 7. This CDR3 region has 17 residues. The CDR3 loop is CASSGGFSGSSYNEQFF. The CDR3 DNA is TGTGCCAGCAGCGGGGGCTTTAGCGGGAGCTCCTACAATGAGCAGTTCTTC.

The CDR3 spells CASSSGEAKNIQYF. CDR3 nucleotides: TGTGCCAGCAGCTCAGGGGAAGCCAAAAACATTCAGTACTTC. This chain links TRBV5-4 with TRBJ2-4; weak D call: TRBD1 (6 bases). CDR1 is SGHNT and CDR2 is YYREEE in the germline V gene (reference sequence). V dropped 3 bases and J dropped 0 bases, with 7 bases sitting between them. This CDR3 has 14 residues.

The chain employs TRBV18 and TRBJ2-1, with TRBD2 identical over 13 bases. This CDR3 spans 21 amino acids. The germline V gene has CDR1 KGHSH and CDR2 LQKENI. V lost 2 bases and J lost 0; bases outside the gene matches: 13. The CDR3 DNA reads as TGTGCCAGCTCACCAAGGTTGACTAGCGGGGGGCCTAGTAGCTCCTACAATGAGCAGTTCTTC. Translation gives CASSPRLTSGGPSSSYNEQFF.

The chain links TRBV6-6 to TRBJ2-3, with TRBD1 matching 9 bases. The CDR3 loop spans 15 amino acids. With 6 bases clipped from V and 0 bases from J, the junction kept 4 bases outside the gene matches. Germline V lookup: CDR1 MNHNY, CDR2 SVGAGI (reference sequence). The CDR3 nucleotides read TGTGCCAGCAGCCAGGGACAGGGAAGCACAGATACGCAGTATTTT. It codes for CASSQGQGSTDTQYF.

The V call is TRBV2, the J call TRBJ1-4; weak D call: TRBD1 (5 bases). Trimming stripped 10 bases from V and 2 bases from J, with 11 bases between. The CDR3 is made up of 13 amino acids. The germline CDR1 and CDR2 sequences are SNHLY and FYNNEI. CDR3: CATRRGTNEKLFF. CDR3 DNA: TGTGCCACCCGGAGGGGCACTAATGAAAAACTGTTTTTT. The complete variable domain, with remaining parts taken from reference TRBV2 and TRBJ1-4, reads EPEVTQTPSHQVTQMGQEVILRCVPISNHLYFYWYRQILGQKVEFLVSFYNNEISEKSEIFDDQFSVERPDGSNFTLKIRSTKLEDSAMYFCATRRGTNEKLFFGSGTQLSVL.

The genes are TRBV28 and TRBJ1-5, with D tentatively TRBD1 (5 bases). Trimming removed 6 bases at V and 0 bases at J, with 12 bases between. The CDR3 length is 15 residues. Looked up from germline, CDR1 is MDHEN and CDR2 is SYDVKM. The CDR3 bases are TGTGCCAGCAGACCCGGGGGAGATAGCAATCAGCCCCAGCATTTT. This gives the protein CASRPGGDSNQPQHF.

The chain couples TRBV6-5 to TRBJ2-7, with TRBD1 matching 7 bases. The junction had 13 bases not matched to a gene; V was cut back by 7 bases and J by 7 bases. Germline loops: CDR1 MNHEY, CDR2 SVGAGI. The CDR3 runs to 14 residues. The CDR3 DNA reads as TGTGCCAGCAAGTTGGGGACAGCCTCGGGGGAGCAGTACTTC. Amino acid sequence: CASKLGTASGEQYF.

The gene calls are TRBV4-1 and TRBJ1-2; no reliable D call. This CDR3 spans 17 amino acids. Germline CDR1 MGHRA, CDR2 YSYEKL. Between the trimmed V and J ends, which lost 4 bases and 2 bases, there was a span of 20 bases. This chain's CDR3 is CASSLKMDSQANYGYTF. The CDR3 coding sequence is TGCGCCAGCAGCCTAAAAATGGATAGTCAGGCCAACTATGGCTACACCTTC.

The chain has TRBV6-5 and TRBJ1-1; the D gene is possibly TRBD1 (5 bases). CDR1 and CDR2 (germline): MNHEY, SVGAGI. Trimming removed 1 base at V and 1 base at J, with 13 bases between. This CDR3 region has 16 residues. The CDR3 DNA follows: TGTGCCAGCAGTTACTTAAGGGCAGGGAAGAACACTGAAGCTTTCTTT. It codes for CASSYLRAGKNTEAFF.

V and J are TRBV6-5 and TRBJ1-1, with 9 positions matching TRBD1. This CDR3 has 15 amino acids. The V segment lost 8 bases and the J segment 4 bases; nucleotides outside the gene matches: 11. Germline CDR1 is MNHEY and CDR2 is SVGAGI. The CDR3 coding sequence is TGTGCCAGCTCGCCCCGGACAGGGGTTTCCACTGAAGCTTTCTTT. Its protein product is CASSPRTGVSTEAFF.

The rearrangement uses TRBV6-6 and TRBJ2-7; the match to TRBD2 covers 8 bases. The V and J ends lost 6 bases and 7 bases, in that order; junction bases with no gene match: 2. CDR1 and CDR2 (germline): MNHNY, SVGAGI (reference sequence). CDR3 length equals 11 residues. CDR3 DNA sequence: TGTGCCAGCAGCCGGGGGGGAGAGCAGTACTTC. It specifies CASSRGGEQYF.

The CDR3: CASSLSGRGNGGQPQHF. DNA for the CDR3: TGTGCCAGCAGCTTATCAGGGCGTGGTAACGGGGGACAGCCCCAGCATTTT. V and J are TRBV7-2 and TRBJ1-5; D possibly corresponds to TRBD1 (5 bases). The CDR3 is 17 amino acids. Germline V gene data show CDR1 as SGHTA and CDR2 as FQGNSA. V lost 2 bases, J lost 7 bases, and 21 bases lay in between.

The DNA for the CDR3 is TGTGCCAGCAGCCCGAGGGGTCTGGCGAACACTGAAGCTTTCTTT. This translates into CASSPRGLANTEAFF. V gene TRBV11-1 combines with J gene TRBJ1-1; D perhaps matches TRBD1 (5 bases). The CDR3 contains 15 residues. CDR1 is SGHAT, CDR2 FQDESV, per germline (reference sequence). The ends were cut back, 5 bases at V and 1 base at J, with 14 bases in the middle. The full variable domain, its missing parts supplied by reference TRBV11-1 and TRBJ1-1, is EAEVAQSPRYKITEKSQAVAFWCDPISGHATLYWYRQILGQGPELLVQFQDESVVDDSQLPKDRFSAERLKGVDSTLKIQPAELGDSAMYLCASSPRGLANTEAFFGQGTRLTVV.

The chain recombines TRBV28 with TRBJ1-3; 8 positions agree with TRBD1. The CDR3 is 15 residues long. Trimming cost V 3 bases and J 2 bases; bases outside gene matches: 3. Germline V gives CDR1 MDHEN, CDR2 SYDVKM. The CDR3 here is CASSLGQAPGNTIYF. In DNA, the CDR3 is TGTGCCAGCAGTTTGGGACAGGCCCCTGGAAACACCATATATTTT.

This rearrangement joins TRBV9 to TRBJ2-7; maybe TRBD2 (6 bases). The ends were cut back, 0 bases at V and 4 bases at J, with 14 bases in the middle. The CDR3 is 15 amino acids. Germline CDR1 is SGDLS and CDR2 is YYNGEE. The CDR3 region is CASSVGPGTLYEQYF. CDR3 DNA sequence: TGTGCCAGCAGCGTAGGTCCCGGGACTTTATACGAGCAGTACTTC.

The rearrangement joins TRBV9 to TRBJ2-3; D not resolved. Germline-derived CDR1 and CDR2 are SGDLS and YYNGEE. The ends were cut back, 6 bases at V and 5 bases at J, with 4 bases in the middle. There are 10 residues in the CDR3. The CDR3 here is CASIEDTQYF. CDR3 coding DNA: TGTGCCAGCATTGAAGATACGCAGTATTTT.

The chain combines TRBV6-5 with TRBJ1-2, with 7 bases that match TRBD1. The CDR3 loop spans 14 amino acids. Looked up from germline, CDR1 is MNHEY and CDR2 is SVGAGI. Trimming took 4 bases from V and 4 from J; bases not matched to a gene: 6. The CDR3 is CASSWGQRSYGYTF. The CDR3 DNA reads TGTGCCAGCAGTTGGGGACAGCGTTCCTATGGCTACACCTTC.

The V and J genes are TRBV6-1 and TRBJ2-1; 9 nucleotides match TRBD2. Trimming at V came to 8 bases and at J to 5 bases, leaving 10 bases not matched to a gene. Germline values: CDR1 MNHNS, CDR2 SASEGT. The CDR3 consists of 15 residues. CDR3 nucleotide sequence: TGTGCCAGCCGGCTTAGCGGGAGAGATAACAATGAGCAGTTCTTC. Residues: CASRLSGRDNNEQFF.

The chain uses TRBV11-2 and TRBJ2-5; no definite D call. Germline V gene data show CDR1 as SGHAT and CDR2 as FQNNGV. Trimming removed 1 base from V and 0 bases from J, with 9 bases in between. This CDR3 is 15 amino acids long. The CDR3 here is CASSLGERYQETQYF. The CDR3 DNA reads TGTGCCAGCAGCTTAGGAGAGAGGTACCAAGAGACCCAGTACTTC.

The chain uses TRBV9 and TRBJ1-4; D is unresolved. This CDR3 has 15 amino acids. The V end was cut by 0 bases, the J end by 0 bases, with 6 bases between. Germline values: CDR1 SGDLS, CDR2 YYNGEE. CDR3 bases: TGTGCCAGCAGCGTAGAGGGAGCAACTAATGAAAAACTGTTTTTT. Protein sequence: CASSVEGATNEKLFF. The whole variable domain, remainder taken from reference TRBV9 and TRBJ1-4, is DSGVTQTPKHLITATGQRVTLRCSPRSGDLSVYWYQQSLDQGLQFLIQYYNGEERAKGNILERFSAQQFPDLHSELNLSSLELGDSALYFCASSVEGATNEKLFFGSGTQLSVL.

V gene TRBV20-1 combines with J gene TRBJ1-2, with D hard to call. CDR3 length: 11 amino acids. V shed 3 bases and J shed 8 bases, with 10 bases lying between them. Germline CDR1 and CDR2: DFQATT and SNEGSKA (reference sequence). The CDR3 nucleotides read TGCAGTGCTAGTTTCCCCGGCGGCTACACCTTC. Protein sequence: CSASFPGGYTF.

This chain connects TRBV27 to TRBJ2-3, with D perhaps matching TRBD1 (5 bases). Germline V gene lookup returns CDR1 MNHEY and CDR2 SMNVEV (reference sequence). CDR3 length: 17 amino acids. V shed 0 bases and J shed 0 bases, with 13 bases lying between them. DNA for the CDR3: TGTGCCAGCAGTTTATCACTGGGGCAGATAAGCACAGATACGCAGTATTTT. Its protein is CASSLSLGQISTDTQYF.